This T cell receptor (beta chain) was found in a study of early T cells in non-severe SARS-CoV-2 infection. About the study: Unsorted whole-blood RNA was sequenced in bulk, leaving chains unpaired.

TCRdb re-analysed the 5' RACE reads in MiXCR, keeping a single row per CDR3 protein. The sample includes about 83,000 distinct CDR3 sequences, about 10% of them seen just once. This clonotype appeared a few times. The germline V gene encodes CDR1 LNHDA and CDR2 SQIVND (reference sequence). This CDR3 has 13 residues. Trimming stripped 3 bases from V and 8 bases from J, with 13 bases between. The V gene is TRBV19, the J gene TRBJ1-2; the D is unclear. The source of this sequence is an adult who was a healthcare worker with PCR-confirmed SARS-CoV-2 infection or an uninfected control (not recorded which). This specimen was whole blood, taken at baseline. CDR3 DNA sequence: TGTGCCAGTAGTATGGGCAGTACGAGAGGCTACACCTTC. Protein product: CASSMGSTRGYTF.